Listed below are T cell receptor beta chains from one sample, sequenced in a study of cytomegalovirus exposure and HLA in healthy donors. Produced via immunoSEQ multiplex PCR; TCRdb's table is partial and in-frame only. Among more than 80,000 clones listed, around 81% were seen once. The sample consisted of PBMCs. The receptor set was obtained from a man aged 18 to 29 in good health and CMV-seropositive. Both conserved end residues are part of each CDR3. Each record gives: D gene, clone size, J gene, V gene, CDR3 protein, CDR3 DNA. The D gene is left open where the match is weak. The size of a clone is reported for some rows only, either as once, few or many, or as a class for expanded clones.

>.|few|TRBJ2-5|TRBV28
CASRHNPQETQYF
TGTGCCAGCAGGCACAATCCCCAAGAGACCCAGTACTTC
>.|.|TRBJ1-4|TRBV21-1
CASSKPRTGEKLFF
TGTGCCAGCAGCAAGCCCAGGACAGGTGAAAAACTGTTTTTT
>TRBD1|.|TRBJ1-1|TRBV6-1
CASSGDSPEAFF
TGTGCCAGCAGTGGGGACAGCCCCGAAGCTTTCTTT
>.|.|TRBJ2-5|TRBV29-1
CSGGVVQGTQYF
TGCAGCGGAGGAGTAGTCCAAGGGACCCAGTACTTC
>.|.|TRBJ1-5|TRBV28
CASSPLSLPIQPQHF
TGTGCCAGCAGTCCACTATCTCTCCCAATTCAGCCCCAGCATTTT
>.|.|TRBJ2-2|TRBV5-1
CASSLGQDTGELFF
TGCGCCAGCAGCTTGGGGCAAGACACCGGGGAGCTGTTTTTT
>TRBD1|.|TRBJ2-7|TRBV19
CASSRSPPTQGITYEQYF
TGTGCCAGTAGCCGCTCCCCCCCCACACAGGGGATTACCTACGAGCAGTACTTC
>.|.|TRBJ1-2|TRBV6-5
CASSWGGGGYTF
TGTGCCAGCAGCTGGGGCGGAGGGGGCTACACCTTC
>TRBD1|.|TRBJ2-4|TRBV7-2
CASSLRVGQIGIQYF
TGTGCCAGCAGTTTGAGGGTGGGACAGATAGGCATTCAGTACTTC
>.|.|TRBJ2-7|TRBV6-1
CASSISTGTYEQYF
TGTGCCAGCAGTATCTCGACAGGTACCTACGAGCAGTACTTC
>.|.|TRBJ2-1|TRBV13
CASSSPQNNNEQFF
TGTGCCAGCAGCTCCCCCCAAAACAACAATGAGCAGTTCTTC
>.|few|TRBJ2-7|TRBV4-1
CASSPGQASIWTYEQYF
TGCGCCAGCAGCCCCGGACAAGCTTCTATTTGGACCTACGAGCAGTACTTC
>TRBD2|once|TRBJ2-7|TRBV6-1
CASNLAGGKYEQYF
TGTGCCAGCAATTTAGCGGGAGGAAAATACGAGCAGTACTTC
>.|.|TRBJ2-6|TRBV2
CASGKGGSGANVLTF
TGTGCCAGCGGGAAAGGGGGCTCTGGGGCCAACGTCCTGACTTTC
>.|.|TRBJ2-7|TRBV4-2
CASSQDASFAFEQYF
TGTGCCAGCAGCCAAGACGCTTCCTTTGCGTTCGAGCAGTACTTC
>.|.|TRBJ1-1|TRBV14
CASSQDRGPLNTEAFF
TGTGCCAGCAGCCAAGATCGTGGGCCCCTGAACACTGAAGCTTTCTTT
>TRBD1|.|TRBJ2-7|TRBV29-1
CSVDRGQGTYEQYF
TGCAGCGTTGATAGAGGACAGGGTACTTACGAGCAGTACTTC
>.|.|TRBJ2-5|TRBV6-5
CASRQTLASETQYF
TGTGCCAGCAGACAAACTCTAGCTTCTGAGACCCAGTACTTC
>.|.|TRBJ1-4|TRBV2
CASRTVEKLFF
TGTGCCAGCAGAACAGTAGAAAAACTGTTTTTT
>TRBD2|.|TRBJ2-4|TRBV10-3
CAISEASLTSVDKNIQYF
TGTGCCATCAGTGAGGCCTCGTTGACTAGCGTGGACAAAAACATTCAGTACTTC
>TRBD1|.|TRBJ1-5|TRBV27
CASSQRQGAFQPQHF
TGTGCCAGCAGCCAACGACAGGGGGCTTTTCAGCCCCAGCATTTT
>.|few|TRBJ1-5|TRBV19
CASSIDPRGNQPQHF
TGTGCCAGTAGTATAGATCCTAGAGGCAATCAGCCCCAGCATTTT
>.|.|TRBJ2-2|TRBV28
CASSLQGITGELFF
TGTGCCAGCAGTTTGCAGGGGATCACCGGGGAGCTGTTTTTT
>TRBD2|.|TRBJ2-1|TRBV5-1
CASSPNPSGLYNEQFF
TGCGCCAGCAGCCCAAACCCTAGCGGCCTCTACAATGAGCAGTTCTTC
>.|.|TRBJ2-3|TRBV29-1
CSGTKLASTDTQYF
TGCAGCGGCACCAAGCTAGCGTCCACAGATACGCAGTATTTT
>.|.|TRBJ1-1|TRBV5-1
CASSLYSGGNTEAFF
TGCGCCAGCAGCTTGTACTCCGGGGGGAACACTGAAGCTTTCTTT
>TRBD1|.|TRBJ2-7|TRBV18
CASSTGGSISYEQYF
TGTGCCAGCAGTACAGGGGGAAGTATCTCCTACGAGCAGTACTTC
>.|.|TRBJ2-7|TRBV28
CASSRRTALYEQYF
TGTGCCAGCAGCCGTAGGACTGCTCTATACGAGCAGTACTTC
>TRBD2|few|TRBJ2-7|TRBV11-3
CASSLARGGEQYF
TGTGCCAGCAGCTTGGCCCGCGGGGGCGAGCAGTACTTC
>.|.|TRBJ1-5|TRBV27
CASSLNGNQPQHF
TGTGCCAGCAGTCTAAATGGCAATCAGCCCCAGCATTTT
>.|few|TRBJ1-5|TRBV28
CASRVHYSNQPQHF
TGTGCCAGCAGGGTTCACTATAGCAATCAGCCCCAGCATTTT
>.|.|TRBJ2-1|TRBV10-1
CASSRDSSNNEQFF
TGCGCCAGCAGCCGGGACTCCTCGAACAATGAGCAGTTCTTC
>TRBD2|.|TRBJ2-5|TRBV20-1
CSARAGGAQYF
TGCAGTGCTAGAGCTGGGGGGGCCCAGTACTTC
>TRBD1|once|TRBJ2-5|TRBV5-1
CASSSGGGETQYF
TGCGCCAGCAGCTCAGGGGGCGGGGAGACCCAGTACTTC
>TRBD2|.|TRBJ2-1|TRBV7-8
CASSPRWASGRVNEQFF
TGTGCCAGCAGCCCCAGGTGGGCTAGCGGGAGGGTGAATGAGCAGTTCTTC
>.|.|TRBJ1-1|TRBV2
CASSESPGMNTEAFF
TGTGCCAGCAGTGAAAGTCCGGGAATGAACACTGAAGCTTTCTTT
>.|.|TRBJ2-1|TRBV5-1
CASSLDVAPPAYNEQFF
TGCGCCAGCAGCTTGGACGTAGCACCCCCTGCTTACAATGAGCAGTTCTTC
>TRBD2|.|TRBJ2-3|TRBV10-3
CAISESPSGSTQYF
TGTGCCATCAGTGAGTCCCCTAGCGGGAGTACGCAGTATTTT
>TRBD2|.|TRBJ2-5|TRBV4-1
CASSQDLWVGGETQYF
TGCGCCAGCAGCCAAGATCTTTGGGTGGGAGGGGAGACCCAGTACTTC
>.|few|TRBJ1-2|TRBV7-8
CASSLVRVGVRVGGYTF
TGTGCCAGCAGCTTAGTTCGGGTTGGGGTCAGGGTTGGTGGCTACACCTTC
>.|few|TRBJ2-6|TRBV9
CASSVAEGAGANVLTF
TGTGCCAGCAGCGTAGCGGAGGGAGCTGGGGCCAACGTCCTGACTTTC
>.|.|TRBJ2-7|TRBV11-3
CASSLEAGYEQYF
TGTGCCAGCAGCTTAGAGGCGGGTTACGAGCAGTACTTC
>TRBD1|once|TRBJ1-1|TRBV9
CASTPGGGSNTEAFF
TGTGCCAGCACCCCAGGAGGGGGCTCGAACACTGAAGCTTTCTTT
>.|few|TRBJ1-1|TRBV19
CASSKSGVSAEAFF
TGTGCCAGTAGTAAAAGTGGGGTTAGCGCTGAAGCTTTCTTT
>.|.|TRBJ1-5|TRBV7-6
CASSRGGNQPQHF
TGTGCCAGCAGCCGCGGGGGGAATCAGCCCCAGCATTTT
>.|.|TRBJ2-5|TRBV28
CASSASPPRQETQYF
TGTGCCAGCAGTGCCTCCCCCCCTAGACAGGAGACCCAGTACTTC
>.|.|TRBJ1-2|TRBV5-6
CASSLGRAHGYTF
TGTGCCAGCAGCTTGGGGAGGGCCCATGGCTACACCTTC
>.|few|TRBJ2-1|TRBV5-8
CASSSTSYNEQFF
TGTGCCAGCAGCTCAACATCCTACAATGAGCAGTTCTTC